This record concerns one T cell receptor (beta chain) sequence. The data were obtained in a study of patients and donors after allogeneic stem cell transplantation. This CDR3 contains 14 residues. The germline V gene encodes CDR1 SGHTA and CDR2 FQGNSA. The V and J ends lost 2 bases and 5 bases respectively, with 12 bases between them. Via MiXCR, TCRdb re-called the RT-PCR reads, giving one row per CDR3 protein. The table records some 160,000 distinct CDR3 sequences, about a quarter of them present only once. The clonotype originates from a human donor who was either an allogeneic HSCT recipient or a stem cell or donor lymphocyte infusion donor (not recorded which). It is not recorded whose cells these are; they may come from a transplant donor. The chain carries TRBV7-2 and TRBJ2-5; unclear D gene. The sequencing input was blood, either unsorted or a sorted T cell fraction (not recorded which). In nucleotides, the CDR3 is TGTGCCAGCAGCTTATCGGTCCGAGAGGAGACCCAGTACTTC. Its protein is CASSLSVREETQYF.